This T cell receptor (beta chain) was retrieved from a study of blood T cell repertoires in COVID-19. Germline V gene lookup returns CDR1 MNHEY and CDR2 SVGAGI. The CDR3 runs 12 residues. Trimming took 6 bases from V and 10 from J; bases not matched to a gene: 8. Produced via immunoSEQ multiplex PCR; TCRdb's table is partial and in-frame only. The table records 160,000 or so clones, 75% to 85% of them present only once. This sequence was found in a man aged 40-49 years who had recovered from COVID-19. The genes are TRBV6-5 and TRBJ2-7, with 8 bases aligning to TRBD1. Sequenced: PBMCs or T cells enriched from blood (not recorded which). The CDR3 region is CASRPPGQEQYF. CDR3 bases: TGTGCCAGCAGACCACCGGGACAGGAACAGTACTTC.